This T cell receptor beta chain was captured by sequencing in a study of response to subunit inactivated influenza vaccine. Study results and limitations: A suggestion made by the authors is that each seasonal influenza vaccination recruits few new T cells.

Comments on this clonotype: Its antigen remains unidentified.

The ends were cut back, 0 bases at V and 8 bases at J, with 15 bases in the middle. From germline, CDR1 is SGHRS and CDR2 YFSETQ. The length of the CDR3 is 15 residues. Via MiXCR, TCRdb re-called the RT-PCR reads, giving one row per CDR3 protein. The sample lists a few hundred thousand distinct CDR3 sequences, 22% occurring once. The sequenced sample was PBMCs from blood, obtained less than 22 months after vaccination. This sequence was found in a man aged 50 to 69 who received an inactivated influenza vaccine. V and J are TRBV5-1 and TRBJ2-1; the D gene is possibly TRBD2 (6 bases). The CDR3 DNA reads as TGCGCCAGCAGCTTGGCTGCCGGAGGGCGTTATGAGCAGTTCTTC. It encodes CASSLAAGGRYEQFF.